This TCR beta chain was profiled in a study of blood T cell repertoires in COVID-19. Study at large: From T cells, B-cell-depleted T cells, or PBMCs came the material, which was cDNA or gDNA.

Sequencing was performed with immunoSEQ multiplex PCR; in TCRdb, only in-frame clones are kept and a portion is missing. This repertoire shows approximately 260,000 clones, approximately 90% found once; its top ten account for approximately 2%. The sample holds a few counts of this clone. Per germline, CDR1 MGHRA and CDR2 YSYEKL. V was pared by 2 bases and J by 5 bases, with 13 bases between. This CDR3 has 15 residues. Participant reports of clinical history set cohort assignment. Sequenced material: PBMCs or T cells enriched from blood (not recorded which). The V call is TRBV4-1, the J call TRBJ1-5; possibly TRBD1 for D (6 bases). The clonotype originates from a woman under 30 who had recovered from COVID-19. For the CDR3, the DNA is TGCGCCAGCAGCCAATTCGTAGGGGGATATCAGCCCCAGCATTTT. Translation gives CASSQFVGGYQPQHF.